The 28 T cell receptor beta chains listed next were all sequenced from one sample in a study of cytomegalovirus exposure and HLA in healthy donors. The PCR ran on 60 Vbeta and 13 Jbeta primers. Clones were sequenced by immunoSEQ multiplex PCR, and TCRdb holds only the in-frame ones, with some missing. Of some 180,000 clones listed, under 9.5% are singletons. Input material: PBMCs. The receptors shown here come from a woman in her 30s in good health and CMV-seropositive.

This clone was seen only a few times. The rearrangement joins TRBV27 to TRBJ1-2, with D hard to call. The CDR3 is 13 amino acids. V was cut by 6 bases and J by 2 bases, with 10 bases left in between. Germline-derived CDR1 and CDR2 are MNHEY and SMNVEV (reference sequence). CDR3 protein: CASSPVFNYGYTF. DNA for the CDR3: TGTGCCAGCAGCCCTGTATTCAACTATGGCTACACCTTC.

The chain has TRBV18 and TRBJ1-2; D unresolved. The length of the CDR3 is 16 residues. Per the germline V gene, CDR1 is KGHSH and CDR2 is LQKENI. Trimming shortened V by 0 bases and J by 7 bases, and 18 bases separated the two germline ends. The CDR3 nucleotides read TGTGCCAGCTCACCACCGTCGACCCGGGATACCGTTGGCTACACCTTC. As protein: CASSPPSTRDTVGYTF.

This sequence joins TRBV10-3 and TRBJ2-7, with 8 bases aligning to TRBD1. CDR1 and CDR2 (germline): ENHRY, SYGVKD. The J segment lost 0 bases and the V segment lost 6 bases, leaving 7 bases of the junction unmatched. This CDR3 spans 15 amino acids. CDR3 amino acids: CAIRLTGENSYEQYF. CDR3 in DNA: TGTGCCATCAGATTGACAGGGGAAAACTCCTACGAGCAGTACTTC.

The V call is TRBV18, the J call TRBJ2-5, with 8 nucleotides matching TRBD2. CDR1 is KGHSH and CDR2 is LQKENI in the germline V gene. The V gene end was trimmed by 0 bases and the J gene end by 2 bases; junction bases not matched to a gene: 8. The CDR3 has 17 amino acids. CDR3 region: CASSPPLLSGRQETQYF. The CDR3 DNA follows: TGTGCCAGCTCACCACCCTTACTGAGCGGGAGACAAGAGACCCAGTACTTC.

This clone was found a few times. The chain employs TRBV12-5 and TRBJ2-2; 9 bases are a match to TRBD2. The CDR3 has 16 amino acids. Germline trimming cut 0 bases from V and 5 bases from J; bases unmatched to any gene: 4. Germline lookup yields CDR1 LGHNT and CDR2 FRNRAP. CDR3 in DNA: TGTGCTAGTGGTTTGGTAGCGGGAGGTGGGACCGGGGAGCTGTTTTTT. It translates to CASGLVAGGGTGELFF. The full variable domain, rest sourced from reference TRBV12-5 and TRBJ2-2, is DARVTQTPRHKVTEMGQEVTMRCQPILGHNTVFWYRQTMMQGLELLAYFRNRAPLDDSGMPKDRFSAEMPDATLATLKIQPSEPRDSAVYFCASGLVAGGGTGELFFGEGSRLTVL.

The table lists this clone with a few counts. CDR3 sequence reads: CASSYRLAGVYEQYF. CDR3 sequence (DNA): TGCGCCAGCAGCTACCGACTAGCGGGAGTTTACGAGCAGTACTTC. V usage is TRBV4-1 and J usage is TRBJ2-7; 12 bases line up with TRBD2. The V and J ends lost 5 bases and 4 bases, in that order; junction bases with no gene match: 6. CDR1 MGHRA and CDR2 YSYEKL come from the germline V gene. The CDR3 extends over 15 amino acids.

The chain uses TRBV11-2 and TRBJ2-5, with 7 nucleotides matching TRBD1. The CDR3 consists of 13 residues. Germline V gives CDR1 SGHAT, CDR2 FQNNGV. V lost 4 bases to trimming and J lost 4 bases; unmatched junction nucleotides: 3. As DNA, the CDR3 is TGTGCCAGCAGCTCGGACAGGAGAGAGACCCAGTACTTC. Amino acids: CASSSDRRETQYF. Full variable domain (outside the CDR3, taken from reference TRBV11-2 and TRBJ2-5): EAGVAQSPRYKIIEKRQSVAFWCNPISGHATLYWYQQILGQGPKLLIQFQNNGVVDDSQLPKDRFSAERLKGVDSTLKIQPAKLEDSAVYLCASSSDRRETQYFGPGTRLLVL.

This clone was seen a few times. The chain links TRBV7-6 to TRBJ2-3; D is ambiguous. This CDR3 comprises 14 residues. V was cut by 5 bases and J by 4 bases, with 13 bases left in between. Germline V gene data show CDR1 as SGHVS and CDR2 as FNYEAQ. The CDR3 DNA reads TGTGCCAGCAGCCGGTTGAATAGCCCAGATACGCAGTATTTT. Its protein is CASSRLNSPDTQYF.

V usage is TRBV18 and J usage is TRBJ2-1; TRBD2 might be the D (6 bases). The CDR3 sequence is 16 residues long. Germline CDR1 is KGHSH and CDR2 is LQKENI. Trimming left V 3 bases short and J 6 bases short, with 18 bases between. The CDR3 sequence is CASSPAGSRRGNEQFF. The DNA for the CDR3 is TGTGCCAGCTCACCGGCCGGGAGCCGAAGAGGCAATGAGCAGTTCTTC.

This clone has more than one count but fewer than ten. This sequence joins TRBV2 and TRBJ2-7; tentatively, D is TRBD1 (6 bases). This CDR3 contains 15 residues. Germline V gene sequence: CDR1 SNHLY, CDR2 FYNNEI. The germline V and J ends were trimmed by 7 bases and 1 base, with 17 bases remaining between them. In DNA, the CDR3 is TGTGCCAGCATCTCGACCGGACAGCAGTCCTACGAGCAGTACTTC. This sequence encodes CASISTGQQSYEQYF.

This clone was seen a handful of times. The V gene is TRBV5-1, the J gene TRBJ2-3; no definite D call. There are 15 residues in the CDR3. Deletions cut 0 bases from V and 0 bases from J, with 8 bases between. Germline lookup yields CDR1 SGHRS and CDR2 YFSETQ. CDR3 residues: CASSLAQISTDTQYF. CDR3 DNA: TGCGCCAGCAGCTTGGCCCAGATCAGCACAGATACGCAGTATTTT.

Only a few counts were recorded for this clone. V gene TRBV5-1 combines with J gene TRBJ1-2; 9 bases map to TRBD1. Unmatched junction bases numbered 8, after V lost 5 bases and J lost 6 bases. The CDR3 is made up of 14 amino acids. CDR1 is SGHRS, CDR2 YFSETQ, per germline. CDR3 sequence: CASRVGQGGDGYTF. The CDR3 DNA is TGCGCCAGCAGGGTGGGACAGGGAGGAGATGGCTACACCTTC.

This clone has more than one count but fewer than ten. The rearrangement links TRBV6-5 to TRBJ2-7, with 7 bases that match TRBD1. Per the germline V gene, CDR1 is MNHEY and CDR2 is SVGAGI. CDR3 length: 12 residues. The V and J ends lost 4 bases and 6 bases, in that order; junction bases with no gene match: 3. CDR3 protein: CASSSTGLEQYF. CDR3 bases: TGTGCCAGCAGTTCGACAGGGCTCGAGCAGTACTTC.

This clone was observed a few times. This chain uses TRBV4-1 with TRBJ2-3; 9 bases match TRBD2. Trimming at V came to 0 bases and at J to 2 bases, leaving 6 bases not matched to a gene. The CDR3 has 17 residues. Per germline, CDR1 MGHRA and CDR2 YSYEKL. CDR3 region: CASSQDALAGYTDTQYF. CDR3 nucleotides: TGCGCCAGCAGCCAAGATGCCCTAGCGGGATACACAGATACGCAGTATTTT.

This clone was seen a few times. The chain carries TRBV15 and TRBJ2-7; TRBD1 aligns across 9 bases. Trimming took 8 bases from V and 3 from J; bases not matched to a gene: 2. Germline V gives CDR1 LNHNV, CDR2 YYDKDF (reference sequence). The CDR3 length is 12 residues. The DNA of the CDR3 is TGTGCCACCGGGACAGGGAACTACGAGCAGTACTTC. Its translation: CATGTGNYEQYF. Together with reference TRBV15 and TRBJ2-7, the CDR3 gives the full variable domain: DAMVIQNPRYQVTQFGKPVTLSCSQTLNHNVMYWYQQKSSQAPKLLFHYYDKDFNNEADTPDNFQSRRPNTSFCFLDIRSPGLGDTAMYLCATGTGNYEQYFGPGTRLTVT.

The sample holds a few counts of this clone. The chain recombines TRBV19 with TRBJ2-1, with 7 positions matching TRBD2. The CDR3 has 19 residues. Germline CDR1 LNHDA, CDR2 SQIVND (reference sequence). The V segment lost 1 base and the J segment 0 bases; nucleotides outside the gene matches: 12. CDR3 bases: TGTGCCAGTAGTATAGCGGGAGGTTACCGGATAAGCTCCTACAATGAGCAGTTCTTC. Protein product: CASSIAGGYRISSYNEQFF.

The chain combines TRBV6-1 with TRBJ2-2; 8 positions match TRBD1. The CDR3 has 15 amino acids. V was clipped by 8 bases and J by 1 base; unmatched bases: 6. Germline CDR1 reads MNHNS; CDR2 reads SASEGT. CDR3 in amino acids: CASATGAWNTGELFF. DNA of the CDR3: TGTGCCAGCGCGACAGGGGCGTGGAACACCGGGGAGCTGTTTTTT.

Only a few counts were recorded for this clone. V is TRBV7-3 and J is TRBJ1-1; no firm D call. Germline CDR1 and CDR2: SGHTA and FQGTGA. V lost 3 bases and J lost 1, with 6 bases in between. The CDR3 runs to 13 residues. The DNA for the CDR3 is TGTGCCAGCAGCTTTTCAGGGAACACTGAAGCTTTCTTT. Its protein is CASSFSGNTEAFF.

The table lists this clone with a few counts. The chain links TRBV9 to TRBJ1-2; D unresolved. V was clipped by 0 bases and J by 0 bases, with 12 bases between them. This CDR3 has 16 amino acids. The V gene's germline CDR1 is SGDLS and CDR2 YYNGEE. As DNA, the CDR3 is TGTGCCAGCAGCGTAGTCCGCGGAGCGCCTAACTATGGCTACACCTTC. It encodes CASSVVRGAPNYGYTF. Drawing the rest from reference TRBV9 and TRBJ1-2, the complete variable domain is DSGVTQTPKHLITATGQRVTLRCSPRSGDLSVYWYQQSLDQGLQFLIQYYNGEERAKGNILERFSAQQFPDLHSELNLSSLELGDSALYFCASSVVRGAPNYGYTFGSGTRLTVV.

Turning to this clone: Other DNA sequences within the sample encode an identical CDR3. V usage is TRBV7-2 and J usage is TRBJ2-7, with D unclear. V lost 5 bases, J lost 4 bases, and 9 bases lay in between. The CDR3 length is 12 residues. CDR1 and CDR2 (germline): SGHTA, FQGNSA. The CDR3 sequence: CASSSLGYEQYF. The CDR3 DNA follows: TGTGCCAGCAGCAGTCTCGGGTACGAGCAGTACTTC.

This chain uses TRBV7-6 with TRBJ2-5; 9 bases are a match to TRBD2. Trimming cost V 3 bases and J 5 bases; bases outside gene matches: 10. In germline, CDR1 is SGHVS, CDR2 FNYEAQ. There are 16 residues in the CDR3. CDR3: CASSFPSGAGGETQYF. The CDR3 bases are TGTGCCAGCAGCTTCCCGTCCGGGGCGGGGGGGGAGACCCAGTACTTC. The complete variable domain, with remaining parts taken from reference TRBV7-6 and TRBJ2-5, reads GAGVSQSPRYKVTKRGQDVALRCDPISGHVSLYWYRQALGQGPEFLTYFNYEAQQDKSGLPNDRFSAERPEGSISTLTIQRTEQRDSAMYRCASSFPSGAGGETQYFGPGTRLLVL.

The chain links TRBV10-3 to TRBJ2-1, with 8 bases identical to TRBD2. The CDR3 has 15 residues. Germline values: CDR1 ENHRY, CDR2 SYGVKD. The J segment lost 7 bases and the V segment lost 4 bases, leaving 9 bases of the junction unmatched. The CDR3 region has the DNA TGTGCCATCAGTGGGGGTAGCGGGAAATTAAATGAGCAGTTCTTC. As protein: CAISGGSGKLNEQFF.

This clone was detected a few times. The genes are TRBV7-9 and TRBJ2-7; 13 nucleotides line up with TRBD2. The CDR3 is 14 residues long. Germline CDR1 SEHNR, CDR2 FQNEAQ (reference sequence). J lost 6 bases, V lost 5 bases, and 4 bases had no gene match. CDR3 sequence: CASSLGLAGSEQYF. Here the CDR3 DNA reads TGTGCCAGCAGCCTGGGACTAGCGGGATCCGAGCAGTACTTC.

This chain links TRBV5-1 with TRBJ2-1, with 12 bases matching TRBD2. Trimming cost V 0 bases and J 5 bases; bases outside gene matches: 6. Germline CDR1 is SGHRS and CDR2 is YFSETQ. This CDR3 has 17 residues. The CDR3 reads CASSLEASGRGDNEQFF. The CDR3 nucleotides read TGCGCCAGCAGCTTGGAGGCTAGCGGGAGGGGGGACAATGAGCAGTTCTTC.

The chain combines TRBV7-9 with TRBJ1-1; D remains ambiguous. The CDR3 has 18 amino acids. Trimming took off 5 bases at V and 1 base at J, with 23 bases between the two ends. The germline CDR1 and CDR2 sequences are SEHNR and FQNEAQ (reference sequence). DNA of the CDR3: TGTGCCAGCAGCCCCAACCCCTTTAGACTCCACCGGAACACTGAAGCTTTCTTT. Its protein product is CASSPNPFRLHRNTEAFF.

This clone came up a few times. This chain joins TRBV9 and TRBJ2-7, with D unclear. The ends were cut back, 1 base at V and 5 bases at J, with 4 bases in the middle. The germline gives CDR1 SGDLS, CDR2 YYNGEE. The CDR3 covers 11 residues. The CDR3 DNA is TGTGCCAGCAGCGTACAAAACGAGCAGTACTTC. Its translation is CASSVQNEQYF.

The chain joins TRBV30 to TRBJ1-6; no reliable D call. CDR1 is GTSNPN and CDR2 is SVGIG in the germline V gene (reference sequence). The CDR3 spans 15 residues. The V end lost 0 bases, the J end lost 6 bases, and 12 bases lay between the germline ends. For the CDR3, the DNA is TGTGCCTGGAGTGTGGCGGGTAAATCTAATTCACCCCTCCACTTT. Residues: CAWSVAGKSNSPLHF.

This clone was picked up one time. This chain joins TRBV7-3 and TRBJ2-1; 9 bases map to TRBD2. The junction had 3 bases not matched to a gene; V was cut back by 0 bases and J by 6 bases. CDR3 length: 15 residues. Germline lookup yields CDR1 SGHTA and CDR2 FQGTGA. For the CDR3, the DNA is TGTGCCAGCAGCTTAACTAGCGGGAGATCCAATGAGCAGTTCTTC. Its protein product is CASSLTSGRSNEQFF.